A single sample is the source of the 25 T cell receptor beta chains below, sequenced in a study of blood T cell repertoires in COVID-19. Clones were sequenced by immunoSEQ multiplex PCR, and TCRdb holds only the in-frame ones, with some missing. The sample has more than 150,000 clones; roughly nine tenths are singletons. Sequencing was carried out using PBMCs or T cells enriched from blood (not recorded which). These receptors originate from a woman between 45 and 60 years old who had recovered from COVID-19.

The chain couples TRBV6-5 to TRBJ2-1; TRBD1 matches 10 bases. The ends lost 2 bases at V and 7 bases at J; junction bases unmatched: 5. Per germline, CDR1 MNHEY and CDR2 SVGAGI. The CDR3 consists of 15 residues. The CDR3 protein is CASSYPGQGKNEQFF. CDR3 nucleotides: TGTGCCAGCAGTTACCCGGGACAGGGGAAAAATGAGCAGTTCTTC.

This chain connects TRBV7-9 to TRBJ1-1; D unclear. The germline V and J ends were trimmed by 4 bases and 7 bases, with 7 bases remaining between them. The CDR3 consists of 11 residues. The germline gives CDR1 SEHNR, CDR2 FQNEAQ (reference sequence). CDR3 loop: CASSSPFEAFF. The CDR3 nucleotides are TGTGCCAGCAGCTCCCCGTTTGAAGCTTTCTTT.

The V call is TRBV6-5, the J call TRBJ2-5, with D possibly matching TRBD2 (5 bases). CDR3 length: 15 residues. With 6 bases removed from V and 5 bases from J, the gap between germline ends came to 19 bases. CDR1 MNHEY and CDR2 SVGAGI come from the germline V gene. CDR3 loop: CASSRAGLSGETQYF. The CDR3 DNA sequence: TGTGCCAGCAGCCGGGCAGGTCTCTCGGGGGAGACCCAGTACTTC.

This clone was counted once. V is TRBV19 and J is TRBJ1-1; a possible D gene is TRBD1 (6 bases). CDR1 LNHDA and CDR2 SQIVND come from the germline V gene (reference sequence). The length of the CDR3 is 16 residues. V was pared by 6 bases and J by 1 base, with 18 bases between. This CDR3 is CASSLIQGWGNTEAFF. CDR3 in DNA: TGTGCCAGTAGCCTAATTCAGGGGTGGGGGAACACTGAAGCTTTCTTT.

The chain carries TRBV29-1 and TRBJ2-2, with 8 bases matching TRBD1. Germline V CDR1 and CDR2: SQVTM, ANQGSEA. The CDR3 spans 15 residues. V was pared by 5 bases and J by 2 bases, with 7 bases of the junction left unmatched. The CDR3 DNA sequence: TGCAGCGTTCTCGGACAGGGAACTAACACCGGGGAGCTGTTTTTT. Protein product: CSVLGQGTNTGELFF.

The genes are TRBV5-8 and TRBJ1-1; TRBD1 aligns across 10 bases. This CDR3 comprises 15 residues. CDR1 and CDR2 (germline): SGHTS, YDEGEE. Unmatched junction bases numbered 8, after V lost 3 bases and J lost 6 bases. CDR3 protein: CASSSHRQGASEAFF. The CDR3 region has the DNA TGTGCCAGCAGCTCACACCGACAGGGGGCCTCTGAAGCTTTCTTT.

The count of this clone is one. The chain couples TRBV30 to TRBJ1-6; possible D gene TRBD1, 5 bases. V was cut by 1 base and J by 7 bases, with 8 bases left in between. This CDR3 comprises 13 residues. Germline CDR1 and CDR2: GTSNPN and SVGIG (reference sequence). The CDR3 region has the DNA TGTGCCTGGAGTGCAGGGCGGAATTCACCCCTCCACTTT. The encoded protein is CAWSAGRNSPLHF.

This rearrangement joins TRBV28 to TRBJ1-6; TRBD1 aligns across 7 bases. Germline CDR1 reads MDHEN; CDR2 reads SYDVKM. The junction had 8 bases not matched to a gene; V was cut back by 8 bases and J by 10 bases. CDR3 length: 13 residues. CDR3 loop: CASLTTGASPLHF. As DNA, the CDR3 is TGTGCCAGCCTTACAACAGGGGCCTCACCCCTCCACTTT.

The genes are TRBV5-4 and TRBJ1-1; D ambiguous. Germline CDR1 is SGHNT and CDR2 is YYREEE (reference sequence). The CDR3 is made up of 13 amino acids. V was cut by 0 bases and J by 3 bases, with 6 bases left in between. The CDR3: CASSLDSYTEAFF. DNA for the CDR3: TGTGCCAGCAGCTTGGACTCCTACACTGAAGCTTTCTTT.

The gene calls are TRBV6-5 and TRBJ2-7; TRBD1 agrees at 8 bases. This CDR3 region has 15 residues. Germline V gene sequence: CDR1 MNHEY, CDR2 SVGAGI. V was pared by 5 bases and J by 0 bases, with 6 bases of the junction left unmatched. CDR3 nucleotide sequence: TGTGCCAGCAGTCAGGACAGGGTCGGCTCCTACGAGCAGTACTTC. Translated: CASSQDRVGSYEQYF.

The gene calls are TRBV7-2 and TRBJ1-2, with 8 bases aligning to TRBD1. Germline V gene sequence: CDR1 SGHTA, CDR2 FQGNSA. This CDR3 comprises 15 residues. The V segment lost 1 base and the J segment 4 bases; nucleotides outside the gene matches: 5. The CDR3 bases are TGTGCCAGCAGCTTAGTAGCAGGGGGCCGCTATGGCTACACCTTC. Its protein is CASSLVAGGRYGYTF.

J is TRBJ2-5 and V is TRBV18; 8 nucleotides agree with TRBD2. The V and J ends lost 2 bases and 4 bases, in that order; junction bases with no gene match: 3. This CDR3 is built from 14 residues. Germline loops: CDR1 KGHSH, CDR2 LQKENI. CDR3 nucleotides: TGTGCCAGCTCACCAAACCTAGCGGGAGAGACCCAGTACTTC. The encoded protein is CASSPNLAGETQYF.

This clone showed up many times. The chain has TRBV29-1 and TRBJ2-1; TRBD2 matches at 9 bases. The germline V gene encodes CDR1 SQVTM and CDR2 ANQGSEA. The V gene end was trimmed by 6 bases and the J gene end by 2 bases; junction bases not matched to a gene: 5. The CDR3 is 14 amino acids. In nucleotides, the CDR3 is TGCAGCGTGTTAGGACTAGCGACCTACAATGAGCAGTTCTTC. Protein: CSVLGLATYNEQFF.

The CDR3 sequence: CASSIPGTGGPNEQFF. CDR3 DNA sequence: TGCGCCAGCAGCATTCCCGGGACAGGGGGCCCCAATGAGCAGTTCTTC. The chain is built from TRBV5-1 and TRBJ2-1; the match to TRBD1 covers 12 bases. Unmatched junction bases numbered 8, after V lost 4 bases and J lost 6 bases. Germline CDR1 and CDR2: SGHRS and YFSETQ. The CDR3 contains 16 residues. The full variable domain, rest sourced from reference TRBV5-1 and TRBJ2-1, is KAGVTQTPRYLIKTRGQQVTLSCSPISGHRSVSWYQQTPGQGLQFLFEYFSETQRNKGNFPGRFSGRQFSNSRSEMNVSTLELGDSALYLCASSIPGTGGPNEQFFGPGTRLTVL.

The chain employs TRBV19 and TRBJ1-3, with D perhaps matching TRBD1 (6 bases). Between the trimmed V and J ends, which lost 8 bases and 2 bases, there was a span of 10 bases. This CDR3 contains 13 residues. Germline CDR1 reads LNHDA; CDR2 reads SQIVND (reference sequence). This chain's CDR3 is CASQQGTGNTIYF. The CDR3 nucleotides read TGTGCCAGTCAACAGGGAACTGGAAACACCATATATTTT. Full variable domain (outside the CDR3, taken from reference TRBV19 and TRBJ1-3): DGGITQSPKYLFRKEGQNVTLSCEQNLNHDAMYWYRQDPGQGLRLIYYSQIVNDFQKGDIAEGYSVSREKKESFPLTVTSAQKNPTAFYLCASQQGTGNTIYFGEGSWLTVV.

Only one count was recorded for this clone. This chain connects TRBV28 to TRBJ1-1; TRBD1 is a possible D gene (6 bases). The V gene lost 2 bases and the J gene lost 7 bases, with 8 bases spanning the gap. Looked up from germline, CDR1 is MDHEN and CDR2 is SYDVKM. The CDR3 length is 12 residues. Here the CDR3 reads CASSLTGFEAFF. CDR3 DNA: TGTGCCAGCAGTTTAACAGGGTTTGAAGCTTTCTTT.

The CDR3 loop reads CASSLGSSLEAFF. In DNA, the CDR3 is TGTGCCAGCAGCTTAGGGAGCAGTCTTGAAGCTTTCTTT. V usage is TRBV7-2 and J usage is TRBJ1-1; D is ambiguous. Trimming removed 1 base at V and 7 bases at J, with 10 bases between. There are 13 residues in the CDR3. Germline V gene lookup returns CDR1 SGHTA and CDR2 FQGNSA. Drawing the rest from reference TRBV7-2 and TRBJ1-1, the complete variable domain is GAGVSQSPSNKVTEKGKDVELRCDPISGHTALYWYRQSLGQGLEFLIYFQGNSAPDKSGLPSDRFSAERTGGSVSTLTIQRTQQEDSAVYLCASSLGSSLEAFFGQGTRLTVV.

The chain employs TRBV18 and TRBJ2-1; D is possibly TRBD1 (5 bases). The CDR3 covers 13 residues. Trimming took off 5 bases at V and 4 bases at J, with 9 bases between the two ends. Germline loops: CDR1 KGHSH, CDR2 LQKENI. The CDR3 DNA sequence: TGTGCCAGCTCATCAACAGGATACAATGAGCAGTTCTTC. Translated, it gives CASSSTGYNEQFF.

The chain has TRBV28 and TRBJ2-3; D may be TRBD2 (6 bases). Germline V gene sequence: CDR1 MDHEN, CDR2 SYDVKM. V was trimmed by 6 bases and J by 2 bases, leaving 12 bases between them. The CDR3 loop spans 14 amino acids. The DNA of the CDR3 is TGTGCCAGCAGGATTAGCGGACCCACAGATACGCAGTATTTT. Translation gives CASRISGPTDTQYF.

The chain recombines TRBV9 with TRBJ2-1; TRBD2 matches 10 bases. J gave up 6 bases and V 5 bases, and 2 bases lay outside the gene matches. Germline assignment: CDR1 SGDLS and CDR2 YYNGEE. This CDR3 contains 13 residues. DNA for the CDR3: TGTGCCAGCAGAGCGGGAGGGACCAATGAGCAGTTCTTC. It is translated as CASRAGGTNEQFF. The entire variable domain, with the rest obtained from reference TRBV9 and TRBJ2-1, is as follows: DSGVTQTPKHLITATGQRVTLRCSPRSGDLSVYWYQQSLDQGLQFLIQYYNGEERAKGNILERFSAQQFPDLHSELNLSSLELGDSALYFCASRAGGTNEQFFGPGTRLTVL.

The chain recombines TRBV28 with TRBJ2-5; D call uncertain. This CDR3 is 14 amino acids long. The V end lost 0 bases, the J end lost 2 bases, and 7 bases lay between the germline ends. Germline V gives CDR1 MDHEN, CDR2 SYDVKM. DNA of the CDR3: TGTGCCAGCAGTTTATGGGCCCAGCAAGAGACCCAGTACTTC. Residues: CASSLWAQQETQYF.

V is TRBV11-2 and J is TRBJ1-1; the D gene is possibly TRBD1 (6 bases). CDR1 SGHAT and CDR2 FQNNGV come from the germline V gene. Trimming cost V 1 base and J 5 bases, with 14 bases left between them. The CDR3 consists of 15 residues. CDR3 nucleotides: TGTGCCAGCAGCTTAGTAGGCAGTCAGGGGACTGAAGCTTTCTTT. It yields the protein CASSLVGSQGTEAFF.

This chain uses TRBV10-3 with TRBJ2-5; D is perhaps TRBD1 (6 bases). This CDR3 contains 13 residues. Per germline, CDR1 ENHRY and CDR2 SYGVKD. Trimming cost V 4 bases and J 5 bases, with 11 bases left between them. The CDR3 reads CAISGQGTETQYF. CDR3 nucleotide sequence: TGTGCCATCAGTGGTCAGGGGACGGAGACCCAGTACTTC.

The CDR3 nucleotides read TGTGCCAGCAGCGAGACCAGGGGGTCTTCCACTGAAGCTTTCTTT. It codes for CASSETRGSSTEAFF. This sequence joins TRBV14 and TRBJ1-1, with TRBD1 matching 7 bases. This CDR3 has 15 amino acids. The germline CDR1 and CDR2 sequences are SGHDN and FVKESK. With V trimmed by 5 bases and J by 4 bases, 10 bases remained unmatched.

The gene calls are TRBV11-2 and TRBJ2-5; D is perhaps TRBD1 (5 bases). The length of the CDR3 is 16 residues. V gave up 1 base and J gave up 2 bases, with 14 bases separating them. The germline gives CDR1 SGHAT, CDR2 FQNNGV. The CDR3 bases are TGTGCCAGCAGCTTAGGGAAGGGGTGGCGACAAGAGACCCAGTACTTC. As protein: CASSLGKGWRQETQYF.